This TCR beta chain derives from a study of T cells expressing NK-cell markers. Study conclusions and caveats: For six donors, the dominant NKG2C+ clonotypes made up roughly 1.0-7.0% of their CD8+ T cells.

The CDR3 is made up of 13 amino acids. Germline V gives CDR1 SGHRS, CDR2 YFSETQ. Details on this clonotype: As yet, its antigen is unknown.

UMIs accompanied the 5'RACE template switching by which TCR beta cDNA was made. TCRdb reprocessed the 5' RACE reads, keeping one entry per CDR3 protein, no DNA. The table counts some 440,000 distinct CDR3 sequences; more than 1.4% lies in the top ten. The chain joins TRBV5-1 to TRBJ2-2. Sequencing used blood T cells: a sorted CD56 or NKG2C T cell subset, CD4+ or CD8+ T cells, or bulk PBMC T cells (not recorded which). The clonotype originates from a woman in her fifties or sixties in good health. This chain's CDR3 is CASSPARMRELFF.